This T cell receptor (beta chain) was profiled in a study of cytomegalovirus exposure and HLA in healthy donors (dated by TCRdb to the late 2010s). A note on the overall study: In an earlier analysis of some 550 of the donors, approximately 260 Gb of sequence data and some 100 million unique TCR beta sequences from roughly 200 million T cells were reported. Roughly 310 gigabases of sequencing data and approximately 85 million unique TCR sequences were included in an early release covering under 650 HLA-typed donors. Of the 300 to 450 genotyped donors, 65% to 90% fell in the genetic ancestry cluster associated with self-reported Caucasian donors. The aim of the study was to test whether cataloging public T cell receptors could identify signatures of past pathogen exposure. The T cell repertoires of about 700 subjects were profiled by immunosequencing and related to cytomegalovirus serostatus. In addition to the first cohort of around 670 subjects, a separate validation cohort of 120 different subjects was used. To predict cytomegalovirus infection status, the study brought together high-throughput TCR immunosequencing, statistical association of individual TCRs with disease status, and machine learning. To study patterns of TCR occurrence, a later analysis re-analyzed previously published TCR beta repertoires from under 750 donors and added high-resolution HLA genotyping. In the later analysis, no new phenotypic data were used to find candidate immune exposures; instead, reliance was placed on TCR beta sequences and their occurrence across donors. An earlier analysis of 587 of the donors applied high-throughput TCR beta sequencing to assess whether each TCR beta V gene segment acted as functional or pseudogenic. Donor age, sex, ethnicity and CMV serostatus were collected together with the repertoire data. In a later genetic analysis, genome-wide SNP genotypes for about three fifths of the 666 donors were used, and that subset was treated as a discovery cohort. Every discovery cohort repertoire had been produced on one sequencing platform. HLA typing included class I and class II loci at four-digit resolution. The number of donors typed differed by locus, with roughly 620-640 for A, B, C, DRB1 and DQB1, more than 500 for DQA1, under 610 for DPA1, and around 450 for DPB1. About five DR-DQ haplotypes were handled as single units for association and clustering because linkage in the cohort was strong. Across some 400 genotyped donors of the cohort, an average of about 200,000 unique TCR beta nucleotide sequences per donor were sequenced, and 15% to 20% of those sequences were non-productive. What the work shows at the level of the full study, not this receptor alone: In vitro tests confirmed that a few of the cytomegalovirus-associated TCR beta chains recognize cytomegalovirus antigens. According to a later genetic analysis, donors in an Asian-associated ancestry cluster had fewer N-insertions in productive TCRs than the approximately 630-donor mean. In a later analysis, around 15,000 TCR beta sequences were associated with specific HLA alleles at a false discovery rate of 0.05. In the study, around 160 TCR beta chains were listed as associated with cytomegalovirus. In a later genetic analysis, a missense DCLRE1C variant was associated with V-gene and J-gene trimming of TCR beta chains, and the association was replicated in an independent cohort. For the cohort, immune exposure information was limited to CMV serostatus. In a later analysis, HLA-associated TCR beta chains showed more clonal expansion and lower generation probabilities than non-associated chains that were equally common. In this cohort, only TCR beta chains were sequenced, and detectable features were limited by the absence of alpha or paired-chain data. Cytomegalovirus status was reported to be diagnosed by the classifier with high specificity and sensitivity in both the original and validation cohorts. In a later analysis, most CMV-associated TCR beta chains were found to appear HLA-restricted, with HLA associations seemingly driven largely by CMV exposure. When HLA alleles, especially DR and DQ, strongly co-occurred, attributing TCR associations to individual alleles was difficult. Because HLA typing was missing for some donors at each locus, association tests included only the typed subset. According to a later analysis, parvovirus B19, influenza, CMV and Epstein-Barr virus appeared linked to several top co-occurrence clusters. A later analysis found that TCR association rates varied across HLA loci, with DRB1 alleles showing the most associated TCRs and HLA-C alleles the fewest. Some 15 rarely observed V segments, including chromosome 9 orphons, were excluded from the earlier analysis of a few hundred of the donors because counts were too low. Linkage disequilibrium might explain the correlated functional status among segregating V segments, but an unknown experimental factor could not be excluded. Most TCR sequences were seen in very few donors, while some public TCRs were found in many individuals. The presence/absence analyses assumed that sequencing depth was roughly uniform across donors, and that assumption may not be true. Broadly in line with IMGT annotations, most TCR beta V segments showed up in productive rearrangements about 87% or about 30% of the time in an earlier analysis of around 550 of the donors. The sequencing pipeline was judged likely to have produced a cluster of highly shared sequence variants as a technical artifact. A further reported finding was that TCR beta sequences accurately predicted the HLA-A and HLA-B alleles for most subjects in the first cohort. Some IMGT-functional V segments, including TRBV6-2 and TRBV6-3, could not be distinguished by the 87-base-pair reads and were therefore excluded. The authors suggested that the approach could potentially be extended to other disease states and immunological phenotypes.

Regarding this clone: Its antigen remains undetermined. Base-call qualities are not available, and no considerably larger clone is one nucleotide away.

The cohort was made up of 650 to 700 healthy bone marrow donors. At the time of sampling, every cohort member was nominally healthy, though immune exposures that went unrecorded were likely present. The donor was CMV seronegative and was included in the group of over 300 seronegative cohort members. A peripheral blood sample was provided by each donor, and peripheral blood mononuclear cells were used for TCR beta sequencing. The Qiagen DNeasy Blood Extraction Kit was used to extract genomic DNA from the blood cell samples. The CDR1 and CDR2 encoded by the germline V gene are WSHSY and SAAADI. The junction shows trimming of 2 bases on V and 0 bases on J, and the gene matches do not reach 18 bases of it. The CDR3 covers 21 residues, taking in both the cysteine and the phenylalanine. The only DNA kept is the CDR3, 63 bases in frame from the first base. The library was produced with the immunoSEQ multiplex PCR assay. For the multiplex PCR, a mixture combining 60 forward primers for TCR Vbeta segments and 13 reverse primers for TCR Jbeta segments was used. Amplification of the CDR3 region of rearranged TCR beta genes was performed with a multiplex PCR assay on genomic DNA. The amplified TCR beta libraries were sequenced on the Illumina HiSeq System as 87-base-pair reads. For the original study's pipeline: A later analysis counted some 74 million unique TCR beta chains across the 600 to 850 repertoires, and some 12 million of these chains were shared by at least two donors. Raw reads were error-corrected and collapsed into unique sequences with a nearest-neighbor algorithm that merged closely related sequences to remove PCR and sequencing errors. Alignment of CDR3 sequences to IMGT reference sequences was used to assign V, D and J gene segments. For a sequence to be retained, a match of at least six nucleotides was required to both a V gene segment and a J gene segment. A rearrangement was called productive if the CDR3 had no stop codons and remained in frame with V and J, and every other rearrangement was called non-productive. CDR3 was defined according to IMGT convention as the region running from the second conserved V-encoded cysteine to the conserved J-encoded phenylalanine. The earlier analysis of some 580 of the donors excluded any sequence lacking an unambiguous match to a single V gene segment. In an earlier analysis of approximately 560 of the donors, a V segment was called functional when productive rearrangements were above 56.7%, and segregating when the standard deviation between donors exceeded 5%. A statistical classification framework was developed to diagnose cytomegalovirus status using the catalog of TCR beta chain sequences. In a later analysis, TCR nucleotide sequences were compared against IMGT/GENE-DB human TR gene sequences so that V and J genes could be assigned. A later analysis assigned CDR3 sequences and most-parsimonious VDJ recombination scenarios with the TCRdist pipeline. In a later analysis, every TCR beta chain was defined by the combination of its CDR3 amino acid sequence and its V-gene family, and reads without a unique V-gene family were dropped. A later analysis removed several hundred highly shared, low-generation-probability nucleotide sequences to deal with suspected cross-contamination and a sequencing artifact. For each public chain, a later analysis derived a clonal expansion index from normalized ranks of inferred template counts within each repertoire. A later analysis computed generation probabilities with a VDJ recombination model fitted to out-of-frame rearrangements, and checked the results against IGoR. In a later analysis, hypergeometric tests were used to score TCR-TCR, TCR-HLA and TCR-CMV co-occurrence, with a repertoire-size bias correction applied to TCR pairs. False discovery rates were estimated in a later analysis by permuting HLA or CMV assignments 20 times. In a later analysis, co-occurring TCRs were grouped using DBSCAN, with TCRdist sequence similarity added in when clustering inside HLA-allele-positive subsets. For co-occurrence clustering, repertoires with fewer than 30,000 or more than 120,000 public chains were excluded, along with five repertoires with anomalous nucleotide sharing. This immuneACCESS table, as held by TCRdb, lists in-frame sequences with V and J called but not all clones. Of the missing ones, under half trace to an unresolved V gene in checked studies; the others have no known cause. The V and J calls and the clone size are those of that table, but D and trimming were determined from the DNA. This sample holds roughly 170,000 clones; approximately 81% were observed only once. Of the sample, about 0.8% is held by the ten largest clones.

Sequencing input: PBMCs. The sequence is built from TRBV10-2 and TRBJ2-3, with 9 junctional bases fitting TRBD2. The receptor was derived from a young woman in good health and CMV-seronegative. This receptor has the CDR3 CASSEGTVRAGGLTSTDTQYF. DNA sequence: TGCGCCAGCAGTGAGGGGACAGTTCGGGCGGGAGGGCTCACTAGCACAGATACGCAGTATTTT.